Below are 24 T cell receptor beta chains sequenced from a single sample in a study of response to subunit inactivated influenza vaccine. A single record per CDR3 protein comes from TCRdb applying MiXCR to the RT-PCR reads. The table has hundreds of thousands of distinct CDR3 sequences, 15% to 19% seen once. Sequenced material: PBMCs from blood, taken 11 to 12 days after vaccination. The receptor set was obtained from a middle-aged man who received an inactivated influenza vaccine.

This clonotype came up a few times. V usage is TRBV7-9 and J usage is TRBJ2-3; 9 bases fit TRBD1. The germline gives CDR1 SEHNR, CDR2 FQNEAQ (reference sequence). The CDR3 is 15 amino acids. V shed 3 bases, J shed 5 bases, and the junction held 6 bases outside the gene matches. The CDR3, as DNA: TGTGCCAGCAGCTTTGTAATGGGACAGGGAGATACGCAGTATTTT. This sequence encodes CASSFVMGQGDTQYF.

This clonotype appeared many times. The gene calls are TRBV5-1 and TRBJ1-6; D not resolved. The V end was cut by 0 bases, the J end by 10 bases, with 8 bases between. This CDR3 spans 13 amino acids. CDR1 is SGHRS and CDR2 is YFSETQ in the germline V gene. CDR3 DNA: TGCGCCAGCAGCTTGGCCGGTCGATCACCCCTCCACTTT. Protein: CASSLAGRSPLHF.

This clonotype has just a few counts. This chain links TRBV12-3 or TRBV12-4 with TRBJ1-2, with TRBD1 as a possible D gene (5 bases). The CDR3 sequence is 14 residues long. V shed 6 bases and J shed 0 bases, with 11 bases lying between them. For the CDR3, the DNA is TGTGCCAGCAGGCGGGGCGAAACTAACTATGGCTACACCTTC. This encodes CASRRGETNYGYTF.

This chain uses TRBV12-3 or TRBV12-4 with TRBJ2-6; 7 bases are a match to TRBD1. The CDR3 runs 15 residues. After removal of 5 bases from V and 3 bases from J, the junction contained 4 bases not matched to a gene. The CDR3 bases are TGTGCCAGCAGTATACAGGGGCTTGGGGCCAACGTCCTGACTTTC. Protein product: CASSIQGLGANVLTF.

V and J are TRBV20-1 and TRBJ2-1; 7 nucleotides match TRBD2. V dropped 5 bases and J dropped 2; count of bases not matched to a gene: 15. Germline CDR1 reads DFQATT; CDR2 reads SNEGSKA (reference sequence). The length of the CDR3 is 17 residues. The chain's CDR3 is CSAQRVTGGFTYNEQFF. The CDR3 DNA sequence: TGCAGTGCTCAAAGGGTGACGGGAGGTTTCACCTACAATGAGCAGTTCTTC.

This clonotype was counted a few times. The rearrangement uses TRBV5-4 and TRBJ2-7, with a weak D call TRBD2 (5 bases). V was trimmed by 0 bases and J by 6 bases, leaving 10 bases between them. The germline gives CDR1 SGHNT, CDR2 YYREEE (reference sequence). The CDR3 length is 13 residues. The CDR3 DNA follows: TGTGCCAGCAGCTTGGCCGGGGTCCTCGAGCAGTACTTC. It specifies CASSLAGVLEQYF.

This clonotype was seen ten or more times. CDR3 region: CASSLGAANEQFF. The CDR3 DNA reads TGTGCCAGCAGTTTAGGAGCGGCCAATGAGCAGTTCTTC. The genes are TRBV27 and TRBJ2-1; D may be TRBD2 (5 bases). The CDR3 has 13 residues. Trimming took off 2 bases at V and 6 bases at J, with 8 bases between the two ends. The germline gives CDR1 MNHEY, CDR2 SMNVEV (reference sequence).

The chain couples TRBV11-2 to TRBJ2-3, with 13 positions matching TRBD2. Germline assignment: CDR1 SGHAT and CDR2 FQNNGV. This CDR3 comprises 18 residues. The junction had 11 bases not matched to a gene; V was cut back by 7 bases and J by 1 base. As DNA, the CDR3 is TGTGCCAGCACCCACCGACTAGCGGGAGGTTTAGGCACAGATACGCAGTATTTT. Protein sequence: CASTHRLAGGLGTDTQYF.

This clonotype was counted a few times. The V and J genes are TRBV10-3 and TRBJ2-2; D possibly corresponds to TRBD1 (6 bases). The germline gives CDR1 ENHRY, CDR2 SYGVKD. V lost 6 bases and J lost 3, with 11 bases in between. The length of the CDR3 is 14 residues. In DNA form, the CDR3 reads TGTGCCATCAGCACAGGGTCGGACACCGGGGAGCTGTTTTTT. This translates into CAISTGSDTGELFF.

This clonotype was counted a few times. The chain recombines TRBV20-1 with TRBJ2-7, with D possibly being TRBD2 (5 bases). CDR3 size: 14 residues. V gave up 6 bases and J gave up 6 bases, with 21 bases separating them. Looked up from germline, CDR1 is DFQATT and CDR2 is SNEGSKA (reference sequence). The CDR3 region has the DNA TGCAGTGCGACCCTAGCCCTATTCAACATCGAGCAGTACTTC. Translated: CSATLALFNIEQYF.

This clonotype showed up just a few times. The V and J genes are TRBV9 and TRBJ2-2; D may be TRBD2 (6 bases). Germline V gene lookup returns CDR1 SGDLS and CDR2 YYNGEE. Trimming took 4 bases from V and 1 from J, leaving 11 bases between them. This CDR3 is built from 15 residues. The CDR3 sequence: CASSTTSRNTGELFF. CDR3 in DNA: TGTGCCAGCAGCACTACTAGCCGGAACACCGGGGAGCTGTTTTTT.

The chain has TRBV9 and TRBJ1-2; D not resolved. V was clipped by 3 bases and J by 6 bases, with 3 bases between them. The CDR3 loop spans 10 amino acids. The germline V gene encodes CDR1 SGDLS and CDR2 YYNGEE. The CDR3 region is CASSGNGYTF. The CDR3 DNA reads as TGTGCCAGCAGCGGTAATGGCTACACCTTC.

The chain uses TRBV7-9 and TRBJ1-1; unclear D gene. V shed 6 bases and J shed 1 base, with 6 bases lying between them. The CDR3 loop spans 12 amino acids. Germline CDR1 SEHNR, CDR2 FQNEAQ (reference sequence). CDR3 region: CASRTPNTEAFF. The CDR3 coding sequence is TGTGCCAGCAGGACACCGAACACTGAAGCTTTCTTT. Supplemented by reference TRBV7-9 and TRBJ1-1, the full variable domain reads DTGVSQNPRHKITKRGQNVTFRCDPISEHNRLYWYRQTLGQGPEFLTYFQNEAQLEKSRLLSDRFSAERPKGSFSTLEIQRTEQGDSAMYLCASRTPNTEAFFGQGTRLTVV.

The count of this clonotype is one. V usage is TRBV12-3 or TRBV12-4 and J usage is TRBJ2-1; TRBD2 matches 8 bases. The CDR3 covers 18 residues. The V and J ends lost 7 bases and 5 bases, in that order; junction bases with no gene match: 19. The DNA of the CDR3 is TGTGCCAGCAATTCCAGGCGTCTTAGGGTAGCGGGGAACAATGAGCAGTTCTTC. Residues: CASNSRRLRVAGNNEQFF.

Only a few counts were recorded for this clonotype. V and J are TRBV24-1 and TRBJ2-5; D is uncertain. Trimming removed 3 bases at V and 5 bases at J, with 6 bases between. The CDR3 is made up of 12 amino acids. Germline lookup yields CDR1 KGHDR and CDR2 SFDVKD. DNA of the CDR3: TGTGCCACCAGTGATCAACGGGAGACCCAGTACTTC. Translated, it gives CATSDQRETQYF.

Comments on this clonotype: A single base separates this from a much larger clone, so it may be a read error. The J gene is TRBJ2-7, the V gene TRBV10-3; 8 nucleotides agree with TRBD1. The germline gives CDR1 ENHRY, CDR2 SYGVKD. The CDR3 runs to 15 residues. In nucleotides, the CDR3 is TGTACCATCAGTGACAGGGGTCTAACCACCTACGAGCAGTACTTC. It codes for CTISDRGLTTYEQYF.

This clonotype was observed a few times. This rearrangement joins TRBV3-1 to TRBJ2-5; D might be TRBD1 (6 bases). Germline assignment: CDR1 LGHDT and CDR2 YNNKEL (reference sequence). V lost 1 base to trimming and J lost 3 bases, with 15 bases between them. CDR3 length: 16 residues. The CDR3 reads CASSQVYDRKEETQYF. DNA for the CDR3: TGTGCCAGCAGCCAAGTATACGACAGGAAGGAAGAGACCCAGTACTTC.

This chain uses TRBV11-1 with TRBJ2-5; 11 bases map to TRBD2. Germline assignment: CDR1 SGHAT and CDR2 FQDESV (reference sequence). The CDR3 sequence is 18 residues long. V was pared by 3 bases and J by 5 bases, with 14 bases of the junction left unmatched. Written as DNA, the CDR3 is TGTGCCAGCAGCTTCCCGGGACTAGCGGAGATTGAGATGGAGACCCAGTACTTC. Residues: CASSFPGLAEIEMETQYF.

This chain uses TRBV2 with TRBJ2-7; D possibly uses TRBD1 or TRBD2 (5 bases each). Germline V gives CDR1 SNHLY, CDR2 FYNNEI. Trimming removed 7 bases from V and 7 bases from J, with 17 bases in between. There are 13 residues in the CDR3. Written as DNA, the CDR3 is TGTGCCAGCACCCGGGACCTGGTTCGTGAGCAGTACTTC. Amino acids: CASTRDLVREQYF.

This clonotype has more than one count but fewer than ten. This rearrangement joins TRBV20-1 to TRBJ2-7; 9 nucleotides line up with TRBD1. The CDR3 runs to 14 residues. Unmatched junction bases numbered 5, after V lost 5 bases and J lost 0 bases. The germline V gene has CDR1 DFQATT and CDR2 SNEGSKA (reference sequence). The CDR3 here is CSADGTGSSYEQYF. In DNA form, the CDR3 reads TGCAGTGCTGATGGGACAGGGAGCTCCTACGAGCAGTACTTC.

This clonotype turned up a few times. The chain employs TRBV7-9 and TRBJ2-1, with 11 bases that match TRBD1. V shed 5 bases, J shed 9 bases, and the junction held 3 bases outside the gene matches. Germline V lookup: CDR1 SEHNR, CDR2 FQNEAQ (reference sequence). The CDR3 extends over 13 amino acids. CDR3 in amino acids: CASSPGTGGEQFF. The CDR3 DNA reads TGTGCCAGCAGCCCCGGGACAGGGGGTGAGCAGTTCTTC.

Here the CDR3 DNA reads TGTGCCAGCAGACTTCGGGGACTTAGCACAGATACGCAGTATTTT. Translated, it gives CASRLRGLSTDTQYF. The V call is TRBV2, the J call TRBJ2-3; TRBD2 might be the D (6 bases). V was trimmed by 6 bases and J by 0 bases, leaving 13 bases between them. The CDR3 runs to 15 residues. Germline loops: CDR1 SNHLY, CDR2 FYNNEI.

This clonotype was seen more than once but under ten times. This chain connects TRBV5-1 to TRBJ2-3; no clear D. The CDR3 is 14 residues long. V lost 0 bases and J 5 bases, leaving 10 bases between the germline ends. From germline, CDR1 is SGHRS and CDR2 YFSETQ. The CDR3 sequence: CASSLGVSIDTQYF. The DNA of the CDR3 is TGCGCCAGCAGCTTGGGGGTATCCATAGATACGCAGTATTTT.

The chain is built from TRBV6-1 and TRBJ2-6; D ambiguous. V shed 5 bases and J shed 1 base, with 9 bases lying between them. CDR3 length equals 15 residues. Germline assignment: CDR1 MNHNS and CDR2 SASEGT. CDR3 protein: CASSRMGSGANVLTF. The CDR3 DNA reads TGTGCCAGCAGTCGCATGGGATCTGGGGCCAACGTCCTGACTTTC.